This T cell receptor (beta chain) is from a study of T cell responses to AZD1222 COVID-19 vaccine. The study, taken as a whole, reports: Vaccination with two AZD1222 doses was followed by a rise in Spike-specific TCR breadth and depth.

This CDR3 region has 13 residues. V lost 7 bases to trimming and J lost 14 bases, with 18 bases between them. The V gene's germline CDR1 is LNHDA and CDR2 SQIVND (reference sequence). Details on this clone: The antigen is undetermined.

Generated by immunoSEQ multiplex PCR, the TCRdb table keeps only in-frame clones and is missing some. Counted here are approximately 79,000 clones, over 75% occurring once; the ten biggest clones make up 15% to 20%. This receptor was taken from an adult in good health. The chain is built from TRBV19 and TRBJ1-6, with D uncertain. Sample: peripheral blood, taken on day 0 of AZD1222 vaccination. The CDR3 DNA is TGTGCCAGTACCCCGTCCGGACGCTTCACCCTCCACTTT. Translating it yields CASTPSGRFTLHF.